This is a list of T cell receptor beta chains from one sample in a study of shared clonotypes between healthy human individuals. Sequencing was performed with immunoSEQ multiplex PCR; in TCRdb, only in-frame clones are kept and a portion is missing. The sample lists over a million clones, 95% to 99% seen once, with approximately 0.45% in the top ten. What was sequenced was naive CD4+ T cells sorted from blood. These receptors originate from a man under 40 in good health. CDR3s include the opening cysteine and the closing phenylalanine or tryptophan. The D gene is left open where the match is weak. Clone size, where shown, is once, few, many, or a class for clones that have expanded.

cdr3_aa: CASSPPAGQYPYEQYF; cdr3_nt: TGTGCCAGCTCACCACCGGCAGGGCAATACCCCTACGAGCAGTACTTC; d_call: .; j_call: TRBJ2-7; clone_size: .; v_call: TRBV18
cdr3_aa: CASSLNGAYEQYF; cdr3_nt: TGTGCCAGCAGTTTAAATGGGGCATACGAGCAGTACTTC; d_call: .; j_call: TRBJ2-7; clone_size: .; v_call: TRBV28
cdr3_aa: CASSSQGLSSYEQYF; cdr3_nt: TGTGCCAGCAGCTCACAGGGCTTAAGCTCCTACGAGCAGTACTTC; d_call: .; j_call: TRBJ2-7; clone_size: .; v_call: TRBV7-2
cdr3_aa: CASSHPGAEQYF; cdr3_nt: TGTGCCAGCAGTCATCCGGGGGCCGAGCAGTACTTC; d_call: .; j_call: TRBJ2-7; clone_size: .; v_call: TRBV28
cdr3_aa: CASHRTSGTYNEQFF; cdr3_nt: TGCGCCAGCCACCGGACTAGCGGGACCTACAATGAGCAGTTCTTC; d_call: TRBD2; j_call: TRBJ2-1; clone_size: .; v_call: TRBV4-1
cdr3_aa: CASSFRAGSEQYF; cdr3_nt: TGTGCCAGCAGCTTTAGAGCGGGTAGCGAGCAGTACTTC; d_call: .; j_call: TRBJ2-7; clone_size: .; v_call: TRBV7-3
cdr3_aa: CASSLKGARTEAFF; cdr3_nt: TGTGCCAGCAGCTTAAAGGGGGCTCGTACTGAAGCTTTCTTT; d_call: TRBD1; j_call: TRBJ1-1; clone_size: once; v_call: TRBV7-2
cdr3_aa: CASTPQWGRGYAGANVLTF; cdr3_nt: TGTGCCAGCACCCCCCAGTGGGGCAGGGGGTATGCTGGGGCCAACGTCCTGACTTTC; d_call: TRBD1; j_call: TRBJ2-6; clone_size: .; v_call: TRBV28
cdr3_aa: CSGGTDGYTF; cdr3_nt: TGCAGCGGCGGGACAGATGGCTACACCTTC; d_call: TRBD1; j_call: TRBJ1-2; clone_size: once; v_call: TRBV29-1
cdr3_aa: CASSTKSAGTAEAFF; cdr3_nt: TGTGCCAGCAGCACAAAAAGCGCAGGAACCGCTGAAGCTTTCTTT; d_call: .; j_call: TRBJ1-1; clone_size: .; v_call: TRBV7-9
cdr3_aa: CASSLSGTAAYNEQFF; cdr3_nt: TGTGCCAGCAGCTTATCCGGGACAGCAGCCTACAATGAGCAGTTCTTC; d_call: TRBD1; j_call: TRBJ2-1; clone_size: .; v_call: TRBV11-2
cdr3_aa: CASSLSFNQPQHF; cdr3_nt: TGTGCCAGCAGTTTATCCTTTAATCAGCCCCAGCATTTT; d_call: .; j_call: TRBJ1-5; clone_size: .; v_call: TRBV28
cdr3_aa: CASSLSTYGYTF; cdr3_nt: TGTGCCAGCAGTTTATCAACCTATGGCTACACCTTC; d_call: .; j_call: TRBJ1-2; clone_size: once; v_call: TRBV28
cdr3_aa: CASSPRQGRTDTQYF; cdr3_nt: TGTGCCAGCAGTCCAAGACAGGGGCGCACAGATACGCAGTATTTT; d_call: TRBD1; j_call: TRBJ2-3; clone_size: .; v_call: TRBV27
cdr3_aa: CASSRTRTGTSGYHYNEQFF; cdr3_nt: TGTGCCAGTAGTAGAACCCGGACGGGGACTAGCGGCTACCACTACAATGAGCAGTTCTTC; d_call: TRBD2; j_call: TRBJ2-1; clone_size: .; v_call: TRBV19
cdr3_aa: CASSDKTSSNYGYTF; cdr3_nt: TGTGCCAGCAGTGATAAGACGTCGAGTAACTATGGCTACACCTTC; d_call: .; j_call: TRBJ1-2; clone_size: .; v_call: TRBV27
cdr3_aa: CASSPTGPSNQPQHF; cdr3_nt: TGTGCCAGCAGCCCAACAGGGCCGAGCAATCAGCCCCAGCATTTT; d_call: .; j_call: TRBJ1-5; clone_size: .; v_call: TRBV11-3
cdr3_aa: CASSRWGTEAFF; cdr3_nt: TGTGCCAGCTCACGATGGGGCACTGAAGCTTTCTTT; d_call: .; j_call: TRBJ1-1; clone_size: .; v_call: TRBV18